Listed here are 9 T cell receptor beta chains from one sample, sequenced in a study of CD8+CD57+ T cells in acquired aplastic anemia. Study findings and constraints: Both total CD4+ and CD8+ pools in patients were more diverse than CD8+CD57+ cells.

Patients sequenced had flow cytometry evidence of CD8+CD57+ cell expansion. The template for TCR beta VDJ and CDR3 sequence profiling was genomic DNA. TCRdb independently ran MiXCR on the reads; one entry per CDR3 protein. The sample lists around 21,000 distinct CDR3 sequences, about 40% occurring once. The antigens of these receptors remain unknown. The sequenced sample was CD8+CD57+ T cells sorted from PBMCs. As for subset: bead-enriched CD8+CD57+ effector memory T cells from SAA patients. All receptors come from a human donor with aplastic anemia.

V is TRBV14 and J is TRBJ2-7, with 14 bases aligning to TRBD2. Germline V CDR1 and CDR2: SGHDN, FVKESK. With V trimmed by 4 bases and J by 6 bases, 11 bases remained unmatched. The CDR3 length is 17 residues. DNA of the CDR3: TGTGCCAGCAGCCGCGGGGGACTAGCGGGGGCCGGGGCCGAGCAGTACTTC. Translation gives CASSRGGLAGAGAEQYF.

This clonotype appeared a single time. The rearrangement uses TRBV4-1 and TRBJ2-3; D is unclear. Trimming pared 2 bases from V and 5 bases from J, leaving 14 bases between. This CDR3 comprises 15 residues. Per the germline V gene, CDR1 is MGHRA and CDR2 is YSYEKL. The chain's CDR3 is CASSQTSTLGDTQYF. As DNA, the CDR3 is TGCGCCAGCAGCCAAACCAGTACATTGGGAGATACGCAGTATTTT.

The chain combines TRBV2 with TRBJ2-7, with 8 bases fitting TRBD2. CDR3 length: 17 amino acids. The germline V gene has CDR1 SNHLY and CDR2 FYNNEI. With V trimmed by 7 bases and J by 0 bases, 14 bases remained unmatched. CDR3 in DNA: TGTGCCAGCAAAATCTCTCCACTAGCGGCAAGCTCCTACGAGCAGTACTTC. Translated, it gives CASKISPLAASSYEQYF. Looking up the rest from reference TRBV2 and TRBJ2-7 gives the full variable domain: EPEVTQTPSHQVTQMGQEVILRCVPISNHLYFYWYRQILGQKVEFLVSFYNNEISEKSEIFDDQFSVERPDGSNFTLKIRSTKLEDSAMYFCASKISPLAASSYEQYFGPGTRLTVT.

At least ten counts were recorded for this clonotype. The gene calls are TRBV6-5 and TRBJ2-7; 8 bases match TRBD1. The CDR3 runs 15 residues. Trimming took 6 bases from V and 2 from J; bases not matched to a gene: 9. CDR1 and CDR2 from the germline V gene are MNHEY and SVGAGI. The CDR3 bases are TGTGCCAGCAGAGATCCGACAGGGGAAGCCTACGAGCAGTACTTC. As protein: CASRDPTGEAYEQYF.

This chain links TRBV15 with TRBJ1-4; 10 bases fit TRBD1. Per the germline V gene, CDR1 is LNHNV and CDR2 is YYDKDF (reference sequence). The length of the CDR3 is 16 residues. V lost 0 bases, J lost 8 bases, and 6 bases stayed unmatched. The CDR3 DNA follows: TGTGCCACCAGCAGAGATGTGGACAGGGGGTGGGAAAAACTGTTTTTT. This encodes CATSRDVDRGWEKLFF.

The V and J genes are TRBV6-1 and TRBJ2-6, with D uncertain. V was clipped by 6 bases and J by 2 bases, with 11 bases between them. There are 15 residues in the CDR3. The germline gives CDR1 MNHNS, CDR2 SASEGT. The chain's CDR3 is CASSPQPTGANVLTF. The CDR3 region has the DNA TGTGCCAGCAGCCCCCAACCAACTGGGGCCAACGTCCTGACTTTC.

The chain joins TRBV2 to TRBJ2-2; 7 bases agree with TRBD1. Germline CDR1 reads SNHLY; CDR2 reads FYNNEI. The CDR3 is made up of 16 amino acids. With V trimmed by 6 bases and J by 4 bases, 11 bases remained unmatched. The CDR3 sequence is CASSTITGESTGELFF. In DNA form, the CDR3 reads TGTGCCAGCAGCACAATTACAGGGGAGAGCACCGGGGAGCTGTTTTTT.

V gene TRBV27 combines with J gene TRBJ2-1; D is ambiguous. The germline V gene has CDR1 MNHEY and CDR2 SMNVEV (reference sequence). V dropped 1 base and J dropped 12 bases, with 7 bases sitting between them. The CDR3 is made up of 11 amino acids. Written as DNA, the CDR3 is TGTGCCAGCAGTTTATGGGTGGGGCAGTTCTTC. It is translated as CASSLWVGQFF.

V gene TRBV7-3 combines with J gene TRBJ2-6; D ambiguous. The germline gives CDR1 SGHTA, CDR2 FQGTGA. The CDR3 runs to 16 residues. V was trimmed by 2 bases and J by 0 bases, leaving 8 bases between them. The CDR3 protein is CASSLGSSSGANVLTF. The CDR3 nucleotides read TGTGCCAGCAGCTTAGGTTCTAGCTCTGGGGCCAACGTCCTGACTTTC.